This T cell receptor beta chain was documented in a study of T-cell reconstitution after alpha-beta-depleted transplantation in children. Preparation of the TCRbeta library involved a method that used unique molecular identifiers. TCRdb independently ran MiXCR on the PCR reads; one entry per CDR3 protein. This table holds about 490,000 distinct CDR3 sequences, about 10% found once. The CDR3 consists of 15 residues. The junction had 6 bases not matched to a gene; V was cut back by 5 bases and J by 0 bases. Germline V gives CDR1 LNHDA, CDR2 SQIVND (reference sequence). J is TRBJ1-2 and V is TRBV19; 7 bases line up with TRBD1. The sequencing here drew on PBMCs, taken before TCRalphabeta/CD19-depleted stem cell transplant. The source of this sequence is a child aged 2 to 15 with inherited bone marrow failure, due to receive a stem cell transplant. The CDR3 coding sequence is TGTGCCAGTAGTGTTACAGGGGCCGCTAACTATGGCTACACCTTC. The encoded protein is CASSVTGAANYGYTF.